These 29 T cell receptor beta chains were sequenced from one sample in a study of shared clonotypes between healthy human individuals. TCRdb's table, derived via immunoSEQ multiplex PCR, lists solely in-frame clones and lacks some. Altogether some 2.1 million clones are present, about 95% being singletons, with the ten largest covering 0.1% to 0.15%. Input material: naive CD4+ T cells sorted from blood. Specified subset: CD45RA+ positively selected. All receptors come from a young man in good health.

The rearrangement joins TRBV10-3 to TRBJ2-1; maybe TRBD1 (6 bases). Trimming removed 5 bases at V and 5 bases at J, with 22 bases between. This CDR3 is 17 amino acids long. CDR1 and CDR2 from the germline V gene are ENHRY and SYGVKD. CDR3 DNA sequence: TGTGCCATCAGTAGAACAGGGCAGAAATCCCTGAACAATGAGCAGTTCTTC. Translation: CAISRTGQKSLNNEQFF.

The chain recombines TRBV15 with TRBJ1-2, with D possibly TRBD1 on 5 matching bases. CDR3 size: 15 residues. The germline V gene has CDR1 LNHNV and CDR2 YYDKDF (reference sequence). V was pared by 1 base and J by 8 bases, with 17 bases between. The CDR3 reads CATSRGEASKGGYTF. The DNA for the CDR3 is TGTGCCACCAGCAGAGGGGAAGCGTCAAAGGGGGGCTACACCTTC.

This clone occurred a few times. The same CDR3 can be traced to other DNA sequences in this sample. The chain combines TRBV5-1 with TRBJ2-7; 10 bases agree with TRBD1. Germline trimming cut 3 bases from V and 1 base from J; bases unmatched to any gene: 1. This CDR3 has 14 amino acids. Germline CDR1 SGHRS, CDR2 YFSETQ. CDR3 sequence reads: CASSWGQGSYEQYF. In DNA form, the CDR3 reads TGCGCCAGCAGCTGGGGACAGGGGTCCTACGAGCAGTACTTC. The complete variable domain, with remaining parts taken from reference TRBV5-1 and TRBJ2-7, reads KAGVTQTPRYLIKTRGQQVTLSCSPISGHRSVSWYQQTPGQGLQFLFEYFSETQRNKGNFPGRFSGRQFSNSRSEMNVSTLELGDSALYLCASSWGQGSYEQYFGPGTRLTVT.

The V and J genes are TRBV4-2 and TRBJ1-2; tentatively, D is TRBD1 (5 bases). The CDR3 sequence is 15 residues long. Germline V gene lookup returns CDR1 LGHNA and CDR2 YNFKEQ. With 0 bases removed from V and 6 bases from J, the gap between germline ends came to 14 bases. Here the CDR3 reads CASSQEGGRDDGYTF. CDR3 sequence (DNA): TGTGCCAGCAGCCAAGAGGGAGGGAGGGACGATGGCTACACCTTC.

This clone was observed a single time. The chain carries TRBV6-5 and TRBJ2-7, with D uncertain. V lost 0 bases to trimming and J lost 7 bases, with 19 bases between them. Germline CDR1 reads MNHEY; CDR2 reads SVGAGI. The CDR3 contains 16 residues. CDR3 DNA sequence: TGTGCCAGCAGTTACTCTTTACAGAGCTCTGCCTGGGAGCAGTACTTC. Its protein product is CASSYSLQSSAWEQYF.

In DNA, the CDR3 is TGTGCCAGCTCATTGGCGGCAGTAAATCAGCCCCAGCATTTT. As protein: CASSLAAVNQPQHF. V gene TRBV18 combines with J gene TRBJ1-5; D not resolved. CDR1 and CDR2 from the germline V gene are KGHSH and LQKENI. V shed 5 bases and J shed 4 bases, with 12 bases lying between them. The CDR3 totals 14 residues.

This clone was observed once. V is TRBV5-1 and J is TRBJ2-7; 9 bases map to TRBD2. With 0 bases clipped from V and 6 bases from J, the junction kept 4 bases outside the gene matches. CDR1 is SGHRS, CDR2 YFSETQ, per germline. The CDR3 totals 14 residues. The CDR3 coding sequence is TGCGCCAGCAGCTTGGCTAGCGGGGTTAGCGAGCAGTACTTC. This codes for CASSLASGVSEQYF.

V is TRBV7-9 and J is TRBJ2-3, with D possibly called TRBD1 or TRBD2 (5 bases each). The V and J ends lost 7 bases and 1 base respectively, with 15 bases between them. CDR1 is SEHNR, CDR2 FQNEAQ, per germline (reference sequence). This CDR3 is 15 amino acids long. The CDR3 DNA reads as TGTGCCAGCAACCCGGGGCAGGGTGGCACAGATACGCAGTATTTT. Encoded protein: CASNPGQGGTDTQYF.

The rearrangement uses TRBV7-9 and TRBJ1-2; D gene unclear. CDR1 is SEHNR and CDR2 is FQNEAQ in the germline V gene (reference sequence). Trimming stripped 5 bases from V and 4 bases from J, with 8 bases between. There are 12 residues in the CDR3. The CDR3 sequence is CASSHRTYGYTF. The CDR3 nucleotides read TGTGCCAGCAGCCATCGGACCTATGGCTACACCTTC.

In this sample, this clone turned up once. The chain uses TRBV6-4 and TRBJ1-5; 11 bases align to TRBD1. The CDR3 consists of 18 residues. With 4 bases clipped from V and 0 bases from J, the junction kept 8 bases outside the gene matches. CDR1 is MRHNA, CDR2 SNTAGT, per germline. The CDR3 DNA reads TGTGCCAGCAGTGTTCAGGGACAGGGGGAAGCTAGCAATCAGCCCCAGCATTTT. It is translated as CASSVQGQGEASNQPQHF.

This clone appeared a single time. V gene TRBV15 combines with J gene TRBJ2-1; the match to TRBD2 covers 14 bases. Germline V gene data show CDR1 as LNHNV and CDR2 as YYDKDF (reference sequence). The junction had 6 bases not matched to a gene; V was cut back by 3 bases and J by 2 bases. The CDR3 contains 18 residues. CDR3 nucleotide sequence: TGTGCCACCAGCAGCCGACTAGCGGGGGGGCTTGCCTACAATGAGCAGTTCTTC. It codes for CATSSRLAGGLAYNEQFF.

J is TRBJ2-5 and V is TRBV6-5; D remains unclear. In germline, CDR1 is MNHEY, CDR2 SVGAGI. Trimming stripped 1 base from V and 1 base from J, with 7 bases between. The CDR3 loop spans 14 amino acids. CDR3 coding DNA: TGTGCCAGCAGTTACTTCCACTCCCAAGAGACCCAGTACTTC. This gives the protein CASSYFHSQETQYF.

This clone has a single count. V usage is TRBV9 and J usage is TRBJ1-2; 11 nucleotides match TRBD1. This CDR3 contains 14 residues. Germline loops: CDR1 SGDLS, CDR2 YYNGEE. With V trimmed by 3 bases and J by 5 bases, 3 bases remained unmatched. CDR3 DNA sequence: TGTGCCAGCAGCGCAGGGACAGGGGGTTATGGCTACACCTTC. As protein: CASSAGTGGYGYTF.

V gene TRBV10-3 combines with J gene TRBJ1-2; no clear D. V was clipped by 0 bases and J by 3 bases, with 11 bases between them. From germline, CDR1 is ENHRY and CDR2 SYGVKD. The CDR3 contains 15 residues. The CDR3 sequence: CAISESRGSDYGYTF. The CDR3 coding sequence is TGTGCCATCAGTGAGTCGCGAGGTTCGGACTATGGCTACACCTTC.

This chain connects TRBV2 to TRBJ2-5; D call uncertain. The CDR3 loop spans 11 amino acids. Germline V gene data show CDR1 as SNHLY and CDR2 as FYNNEI. Trimming shortened V by 5 bases and J by 7 bases, and 8 bases separated the two germline ends. The CDR3 DNA follows: TGTGCCAGCAGTACACTCTTGACCCAGTACTTC. It yields the protein CASSTLLTQYF.

The CDR3 sequence is CASSRTSESYNEQFF. The DNA of the CDR3 is TGCGCCAGCAGCCGCACTAGCGAGTCCTACAATGAGCAGTTCTTC. This sequence joins TRBV5-1 and TRBJ2-1; 7 bases line up with TRBD2. CDR3 length: 15 amino acids. V was clipped by 4 bases and J by 1 base; unmatched bases: 5. Germline V gene data show CDR1 as SGHRS and CDR2 as YFSETQ.

This chain links TRBV6-1 with TRBJ1-6; no firm D call. Trimming stripped 1 base from V and 0 bases from J, with 10 bases between. Germline assignment: CDR1 MNHNS and CDR2 SASEGT. The CDR3 is 17 amino acids. CDR3 residues: CASSEDVKSSYNSPLHF. CDR3 DNA sequence: TGTGCCAGCAGTGAAGATGTAAAAAGCTCCTATAATTCACCCCTCCACTTT.

The chain employs TRBV6-6 and TRBJ1-2; D may be TRBD1 (5 bases). This CDR3 contains 14 residues. The germline V and J ends were trimmed by 2 bases and 5 bases, with 12 bases remaining between them. The germline V gene encodes CDR1 MNHNY and CDR2 SVGAGI (reference sequence). CDR3 protein: CASSYRDPQYGYTF. CDR3 coding DNA: TGTGCCAGCAGTTACAGGGACCCTCAATATGGCTACACCTTC.

On this clone: This CDR3 is also generated by other DNA sequences in the sample. This sequence joins TRBV11-2 and TRBJ1-6, with D uncertain. Deletions cut 2 bases from V and 7 bases from J, with 6 bases between. The CDR3 spans 13 residues. Germline assignment: CDR1 SGHAT and CDR2 FQNNGV. CDR3 bases: TGTGCCAGCAGCTTATTAGGGAATTCACCCCTCCACTTT. This encodes CASSLLGNSPLHF.

The chain is built from TRBV2 and TRBJ2-2; D gene uncertain. V dropped 5 bases and J dropped 5 bases, with 9 bases sitting between them. Looked up from germline, CDR1 is SNHLY and CDR2 is FYNNEI. The CDR3 sequence is 13 residues long. The CDR3 DNA sequence: TGTGCCAGCAGTCTCGTCTTAACCGGGGAGCTGTTTTTT. This translates into CASSLVLTGELFF.

The V and J genes are TRBV7-8 and TRBJ2-7; tentative D call: TRBD2 (5 bases). The CDR3 runs 14 residues. Looked up from germline, CDR1 is SGHVS and CDR2 is FQNEAQ. V lost 5 bases and J 0 bases, leaving 11 bases between the germline ends. The CDR3 is CASSPRGLSYEQYF. CDR3 coding DNA: TGTGCCAGCAGCCCCCGTGGACTCTCCTACGAGCAGTACTTC.

The chain carries TRBV25-1 and TRBJ1-6; perhaps TRBD1 as D (5 bases). The V gene's germline CDR1 is MGHDK and CDR2 SYGVNS. Deletions cut 5 bases from V and 7 bases from J, with 12 bases between. This CDR3 comprises 14 residues. The CDR3 region is CASSPAGWNSPLHF. CDR3 bases: TGTGCCAGCAGTCCCGCAGGGTGGAATTCACCCCTCCACTTT.

The V gene is TRBV5-4, the J gene TRBJ2-7; tentatively, D is TRBD2 (6 bases). V was shortened by 3 bases and J by 5 bases, with 12 bases between the two germline ends. This CDR3 region has 13 residues. CDR1 and CDR2 from the germline V gene are SGHNT and YYREEE (reference sequence). The CDR3 protein is CASSSWWGDEQYF. DNA of the CDR3: TGTGCCAGCAGCTCCTGGTGGGGGGACGAGCAGTACTTC.

The chain carries TRBV5-4 and TRBJ2-6; D may be TRBD2 (7 bases). The CDR3 consists of 17 residues. Trimming cost V 4 bases and J 3 bases, with 17 bases left between them. CDR1 and CDR2 (germline): SGHNT, YYREEE (reference sequence). This CDR3 is CASSITGGGDGANVLTF. CDR3 sequence (DNA): TGTGCCAGCAGCATAACGGGCGGGGGCGATGGGGCCAACGTCCTGACTTTC. The entire variable domain, with the rest obtained from reference TRBV5-4 and TRBJ2-6, is as follows: ETGVTQSPTHLIKTRGQQVTLRCSSQSGHNTVSWYQQALGQGPQFIFQYYREEENGRGNFPPRFSGLQFPNYSSELNVNALELDDSALYLCASSITGGGDGANVLTFGAGSRLTVL.

The J gene is TRBJ2-1, the V gene TRBV11-2; D is perhaps TRBD2 (7 bases). V lost 5 bases, J lost 4 bases, and 18 bases lay in between. This CDR3 spans 16 amino acids. CDR1 is SGHAT and CDR2 is FQNNGV in the germline V gene. The CDR3 sequence is CASSPRGAVWYNEQFF. The CDR3 DNA reads TGTGCCAGCAGCCCACGGGGGGCGGTTTGGTACAATGAGCAGTTCTTC.

This chain joins TRBV4-3 and TRBJ2-7; TRBD2 agrees at 9 bases. Trimming removed 0 bases from V and 2 bases from J; junction bases left unmatched: 5. The germline gives CDR1 LGHNA, CDR2 YSLEER. The CDR3 has 16 amino acids. CDR3 bases: TGCGCCAGCAGCCAAGATCGGCCTAGCGGGACCTACGAGCAGTACTTC. Encoded protein: CASSQDRPSGTYEQYF.

The chain carries TRBV5-6 and TRBJ1-4; a weak D match, TRBD1 (6 bases). Germline-derived CDR1 and CDR2 are SGHDT and YYEEEE. V dropped 5 bases and J dropped 3 bases, with 17 bases sitting between them. The CDR3 totals 16 residues. CDR3 sequence reads: CASSSPTGLANEKLFF. CDR3 DNA: TGTGCCAGCAGTTCTCCTACAGGGCTTGCTAATGAAAAACTGTTTTTT. Variable domain in full (rest from reference TRBV5-6 and TRBJ1-4): DAGVTQSPTHLIKTRGQQVTLRCSPKSGHDTVSWYQQALGQGPQFIFQYYEEEERQRGNFPDRFSGHQFPNYSSELNVNALLLGDSALYLCASSSPTGLANEKLFFGSGTQLSVL.

In its sample, this clone was seen once. The V and J genes are TRBV6-1 and TRBJ2-5; perhaps D is TRBD1 or TRBD2 (5 bases each). V was cut by 2 bases and J by 4 bases, with 14 bases left in between. CDR1 is MNHNS, CDR2 SASEGT, per germline. CDR3 length equals 15 residues. CDR3 sequence (DNA): TGTGCCAGCAGTGAACAGAGGGGCCGGGGAGAGACCCAGTACTTC. This gives the protein CASSEQRGRGETQYF.

The J gene is TRBJ2-7, the V gene TRBV10-3, with D perhaps TRBD1 or TRBD2 (5 bases each). This CDR3 region has 14 residues. V lost 5 bases, J lost 0 bases, and 11 bases lay in between. CDR1 and CDR2 (germline): ENHRY, SYGVKD. The CDR3 spells CAISPGPLSYEQYF. The CDR3 bases are TGTGCCATCAGTCCGGGACCTCTCTCCTACGAGCAGTACTTC.